This T cell receptor beta chain comes out of a study of T cell responses to AZD1222 COVID-19 vaccine. Turning to this clone: Its matching antigen is unknown.

Whole-study findings and limits: Clonal diversity may have been underestimated, and the donors were mostly white British, with more females than males.

The method was immunoSEQ multiplex PCR; TCRdb's version includes in-frame clones alone and lacks a portion of them. The data contain approximately 140,000 clones, about nine tenths of them singletons. V lost 5 bases and J lost 5; bases outside the gene matches: 8. Germline loops: CDR1 SGHVS, CDR2 FNYEAQ. There are 16 residues in the CDR3. The TCR comes from an adult who received the AZD1222 COVID-19 vaccine. This chain connects TRBV7-6 to TRBJ2-5, with 13 nucleotides matching TRBD2. The sequences come from peripheral blood, collected 28 days after the second AZD1222 dose. The CDR3 DNA is TGTGCCAGCAGCGAAGGACTAGCGGGAGAGGGGGAGACCCAGTACTTC. It translates to CASSEGLAGEGETQYF. The full variable domain, rest sourced from reference TRBV7-6 and TRBJ2-5, is GAGVSQSPRYKVTKRGQDVALRCDPISGHVSLYWYRQALGQGPEFLTYFNYEAQQDKSGLPNDRFSAERPEGSISTLTIQRTEQRDSAMYRCASSEGLAGEGETQYFGPGTRLLVL.